Included here is one T cell receptor (beta chain) sequence, with context. Its binding antigen is unknown. No base-level quality is on record; no much larger clone is a single base apart. A single peripheral blood draw of about 120 mL on average was collected from each donor into heparinised tubes. Naive, central memory, regulatory and stem cell-like memory CD4+ T cells were sorted on a BD FACSAria II using a panel including CD45RO, CCR7, CD25, CD127, CD95 and CD27. Every sorted population had a purity above 98%. PBMCs were isolated immediately by Lymphoprep density gradient centrifugation and stained directly without culture. So that batch effects would be minimized, each experiment stained and sorted samples in pairs, pairing one healthy donor with one patient. These data belong to a study of beta chain features in type 1 diabetes (dated by TCRdb to 2017 to 2018). About the study as a whole: Mean age, gender distribution, total cell number and subset yield did not differ between patients and healthy donors. Regulatory and stem cell-like memory subsets were obtained from only 8 patients and about eight healthy donors, while naive and central memory subsets were obtained from all 30 or so donors. The study compared the TCRB repertoires of sorted circulating CD4+ T cell subsets in recently diagnosed type 1 diabetes patients with those in matched healthy donors. Across all samples, some 100,000,000 sorted cells were examined, and cell number per subset correlated strongly with RNA yield.

The junction shows trimming of 4 bases on V and 2 bases on J, and the gene matches do not reach 4 bases of it. The germline V gene provides CDR1 LGHNA and CDR2 YNFKEQ. The CDR3 covers 15 residues, taking in both the cysteine and the phenylalanine. CDR3 DNA only is kept here, 45 bases in frame from base 1. The entire isolated RNA was reverse transcribed using the High Capacity cDNA Reverse Transcription Kit, and thus expressed TCRB transcripts were sequenced. Naive, central memory and regulatory T cell samples underwent deep immunoSEQ sequencing, averaging about 3.57 million total reads per sample. Sorted cells were lysed in RLT buffer and RNA was extracted with DNase-treated RNeasy Micro or Mini kits, depending on cell number. Each cell subset was processed on its own to prevent cross-contamination, while patient and healthy donor samples were processed together. The immunoSEQ multiplex PCR was used to amplify TCRB sequences from cDNA, generating 87-bp fragments that spanned the CDR3 region. Amplicons were sequenced on the Illumina HiSeq platform. Per the original workflow: PCR bias was computationally corrected using synthetic template baselines, reads within Hamming distance 2 were collapsed, and singletons that could not be merged were discarded. Reads were aligned against IMGT so that V, D and J genes, CDR3 length and insertions or deletions at six rearrangement sites could be assigned. Within each subset, clonotype counts were normalized to sorted cell number, and only after that were true diversity and Gini coefficients computed with the tcR R package. The overlap coefficient, calculated on TCRB nucleotide sequences, was used to measure repertoire sharing. Out-of-frame TCRB sequences from naive cells were analyzed as a proxy for the pre-selection repertoire. TCRdb limited this immuneACCESS table to in-frame rearrangements with V and J called. A share of clones is missing; checked studies link under half to unresolved V genes, and the rest is unexplained. For V, J and clone size, that table is used; D and trimming come from the DNA. The sample table shows approximately 250,000 clones, and roughly a tenth are seen once. In total, the top ten clones hold approximately 0.015% of the sample.

What the authors observed across the whole study: Naive, central memory and regulatory TCRB repertoires appeared to be more similar among patients than among healthy donors. Type 1 diabetes patients showed a moderate but significant shortening of TCRB CDR3 length in all four CD4+ subsets. At VDJ recombination sites, type 1 diabetes patients had fewer insertions and more deleted nucleotides, which implies abnormalities in thymic rearrangement. Only small numbers of individuals were included in the HLA sub-analyses, which left unresolved whether HLA type had any influence on TCRB rearrangement. Sequencing cDNA rather than genomic DNA could over-represent highly expressing activated cells, although activation and CD3 levels did not differ between groups. Shorter templates might be favored by PCR, yet because patient and control samples were amplified and corrected together, any such skew would affect both groups equally.

This clonotype originated in a man under 40 with type 1 diabetes. The sample comprised naive CD4+ T cells from blood. In light of the paper, this sample's cell subset or site label describes: true naive CD4+ T cells. The sequence links TRBV4-2 to TRBJ2-1; TRBD2 lines up with 8 middle nucleotides. The CDR3 protein is CASSRSGDPYNEQFF. The DNA sequence reads TGTGCCAGCAGCCGTAGCGGGGACCCCTACAATGAGCAGTTCTTC.